These T cell receptor beta chains were read from a single sample in a study of blood T cell repertoires in COVID-19. Clones were sequenced by immunoSEQ multiplex PCR, and TCRdb holds only the in-frame ones, with some missing. The table includes 210,000 or so clones, 84% detected once. Sequencing input: peripheral blood. The receptors stem from a woman aged 70-85 years with active or convalescent COVID-19. CDR3s include the opening cysteine and the closing phenylalanine or tryptophan. Fields, in order: J gene, clone size, D gene, V gene, CDR3 protein, CDR3 DNA. D genes are given only for firm matches. Clone size appears in some rows only: once, few, many, or a class for an expanded clone.

J: TRBJ2-3
size: once
D: TRBD1
V: TRBV7-2
CDR3: CASSPARGLGSGYTDTQYF
DNA: TGTGCCAGCAGCCCTGCCAGGGGGCTAGGTAGCGGTTACACAGATACGCAGTATTTT

J: TRBJ1-2
size: .
D: TRBD1
V: TRBV6-5
CDR3: CASSDDRAGYTF
DNA: TGTGCCAGCAGCGACGACAGGGCCGGCTACACCTTC

J: TRBJ1-2
size: .
D: .
V: TRBV6-5
CDR3: CASSYSYRSNYGYTF
DNA: TGTGCCAGCAGTTACTCATACAGATCTAACTATGGCTACACCTTC

J: TRBJ1-4
size: .
D: .
V: TRBV6-6
CDR3: CASSPDPAGNEKLFF
DNA: TGTGCCAGCAGTCCAGACCCGGCGGGTAATGAAAAACTGTTTTTT

J: TRBJ1-3
size: .
D: .
V: TRBV28
CDR3: CASAGEQGISGNTIYF
DNA: TGTGCCAGCGCGGGGGAACAGGGAATCTCTGGAAACACCATATATTTT

J: TRBJ1-5
size: .
D: .
V: TRBV28
CDR3: CASLTPSGANQPQHF
DNA: TGTGCCAGCCTTACACCCAGTGGGGCTAATCAGCCCCAGCATTTT

J: TRBJ2-7
size: once
D: .
V: TRBV27
CDR3: CASRPLSTTAEQYF
DNA: TGTGCCAGCAGACCTTTATCGACTACCGCCGAGCAGTACTTC

J: TRBJ1-2
size: .
D: TRBD1
V: TRBV6-6
CDR3: CASSRPGQLSNYGYTF
DNA: TGTGCCAGCAGTCGACCGGGACAGCTATCTAACTATGGCTACACCTTC

J: TRBJ2-1
size: .
D: TRBD1
V: TRBV5-1
CDR3: CASSRTGGGDEQFF
DNA: TGCGCCAGCAGCCGGACAGGGGGCGGAGATGAGCAGTTCTTC

J: TRBJ2-7
size: .
D: .
V: TRBV29-1
CDR3: CSVVRGSSYEQYF
DNA: TGCAGCGTTGTTAGGGGGAGCTCCTACGAGCAGTACTTC

J: TRBJ1-2
size: .
D: .
V: TRBV6-5
CDR3: CASSTGAANYGYTF
DNA: TGTGCCAGCAGTACAGGCGCAGCTAACTATGGCTACACCTTC

J: TRBJ1-1
size: .
D: .
V: TRBV18
CDR3: CASSLSTNTEAFF
DNA: TGTGCCAGCTCACTGTCCACAAACACTGAAGCTTTCTTT

J: TRBJ2-5
size: .
D: TRBD2
V: TRBV3-1/TRBV3-2
CDR3: CASSQASLAGETQYF
DNA: TGTGCCAGCAGCCAAGCCTCCTTAGCGGGAGAGACCCAGTACTTC

J: TRBJ1-2
size: .
D: .
V: TRBV3-1/TRBV3-2
CDR3: CASSQDPPKEVVNYGYTF
DNA: TGTGCCAGCAGCCAAGATCCCCCTAAGGAGGTCGTTAACTATGGCTACACCTTC

J: TRBJ1-3
size: .
D: .
V: TRBV5-1
CDR3: CASSLGRDLYSGNTIYF
DNA: TGCGCCAGCAGCTTGGGGAGGGACCTATACTCTGGAAACACCATATATTTT

J: TRBJ2-1
size: .
D: TRBD2
V: TRBV7-9
CDR3: CASSVRPGLEAYNEQFF
DNA: TGTGCCAGCAGCGTCCGCCCGGGACTAGAGGCCTACAATGAGCAGTTCTTC

J: TRBJ2-5
size: .
D: TRBD2
V: TRBV27
CDR3: CASSLRGGTQETQYF
DNA: TGTGCCAGCAGTTTACGGGGAGGGACCCAAGAGACCCAGTACTTC

J: TRBJ2-7
size: .
D: TRBD1
V: TRBV6-5
CDR3: CASSRSQGAEQYF
DNA: TGTGCCAGCAGTAGGTCCCAGGGGGCCGAGCAGTACTTC

J: TRBJ1-1
size: .
D: TRBD1
V: TRBV5-1
CDR3: CASSLLTGQGMNTEAFF
DNA: TGCGCCAGCAGCTTGTTGACTGGACAGGGAATGAACACTGAAGCTTTCTTT

J: TRBJ2-3
size: .
D: .
V: TRBV7-9
CDR3: CASSLYAGSSTDTQYF
DNA: TGTGCCAGCAGCTTATATGCGGGCTCTAGCACAGATACGCAGTATTTT

J: TRBJ1-5
size: .
D: TRBD1
V: TRBV2
CDR3: CANSEGRGLNQPQHF
DNA: TGTGCCAACAGTGAAGGCAGGGGGCTCAATCAGCCCCAGCATTTT

J: TRBJ1-4
size: few
D: .
V: TRBV6-5
CDR3: CASRAGTPNEKLFF
DNA: TGTGCCAGCAGGGCCGGGACACCGAATGAAAAACTGTTTTTT

J: TRBJ1-2
size: .
D: .
V: TRBV29-1
CDR3: CSVPRLGGYTF
DNA: TGCAGCGTCCCCCGACTTGGGGGCTACACCTTC

J: TRBJ2-1
size: .
D: TRBD2
V: TRBV5-6
CDR3: CASSLGASGRGYNEQFF
DNA: TGTGCCAGCAGCTTGGGGGCTAGCGGGAGAGGGTACAATGAGCAGTTCTTC

J: TRBJ1-5
size: .
D: .
V: TRBV4-1
CDR3: CASSQVLVVEPQHF
DNA: TGCGCCAGCAGCCAAGTGCTCGTAGTCGAGCCCCAGCATTTT

J: TRBJ2-3
size: .
D: .
V: TRBV19
CDR3: CASTSTDTQYF
DNA: TGTGCCAGTACTAGCACAGATACGCAGTATTTT

J: TRBJ2-1
size: .
D: .
V: TRBV5-1
CDR3: CASSFGGPDRNEQFF
DNA: TGCGCCAGCAGCTTTGGTGGGCCGGATAGGAATGAGCAGTTCTTC

J: TRBJ2-5
size: .
D: TRBD2
V: TRBV15
CDR3: CATSRDLGGRAQETQYF
DNA: TGTGCCACCAGCAGGGACCTGGGCGGGAGAGCCCAAGAGACCCAGTACTTC

J: TRBJ2-3
size: .
D: .
V: TRBV18
CDR3: CASSEGGDTQYF
DNA: TGTGCCAGCTCTGAAGGAGGAGATACGCAGTATTTT

J: TRBJ2-5
size: .
D: TRBD1
V: TRBV6-6
CDR3: CASTQGQAGRETQYF
DNA: TGTGCCAGCACTCAAGGACAGGCTGGAAGAGAGACCCAGTACTTC

J: TRBJ1-1
size: .
D: .
V: TRBV19
CDR3: CASSRSQGSYTEAFF
DNA: TGTGCCAGTAGTCGCTCTCAGGGGTCGTACACTGAAGCTTTCTTT

J: TRBJ2-3
size: .
D: TRBD2
V: TRBV7-9
CDR3: CARCELAGGHLTDTQYF
DNA: TGTGCCAGATGCGAACTAGCGGGAGGGCACCTCACAGATACGCAGTATTTT

J: TRBJ2-6
size: .
D: .
V: TRBV9
CDR3: CASSVGTRGDVLTF
DNA: TGTGCCAGCAGCGTAGGTACACGGGGTGACGTCCTGACTTTC

J: TRBJ1-2
size: .
D: TRBD1
V: TRBV12-3/TRBV12-4
CDR3: CASSRQGIGGYTF
DNA: TGTGCCAGCAGTAGACAGGGTATCGGCGGCTACACCTTC

J: TRBJ1-5
size: .
D: .
V: TRBV19
CDR3: CASSFRDIDQPQHF
DNA: TGTGCCAGTAGTTTCCGGGATATAGATCAGCCCCAGCATTTT

J: TRBJ1-1
size: once
D: TRBD1
V: TRBV19
CDR3: CASSIRTGVVAFF
DNA: TGTGCCAGTAGTATTAGAACAGGGGTAGTCGCTTTCTTT

J: TRBJ2-7
size: .
D: .
V: TRBV19
CDR3: CASSIGATPEHEQYF
DNA: TGTGCCAGCTCCATAGGAGCCACGCCTGAACACGAGCAGTACTTC

J: TRBJ2-4
size: once
D: .
V: TRBV4-1
CDR3: CASLGAKNIQYF
DNA: TGCGCCAGTCTCGGGGCCAAAAACATTCAGTACTTC

J: TRBJ1-1
size: .
D: TRBD1
V: TRBV5-6
CDR3: CASSRTGSDTEAFF
DNA: TGTGCCAGCAGCCGGACAGGCTCTGACACTGAAGCTTTCTTT

J: TRBJ2-5
size: .
D: TRBD1
V: TRBV7-3
CDR3: CASSPNGQGQETQYF
DNA: TGTGCCAGCAGCCCCAACGGACAGGGCCAAGAGACCCAGTACTTC

J: TRBJ1-3
size: once
D: .
V: TRBV4-1
CDR3: CASSPTRAGSSGNTIYF
DNA: TGCGCCAGCAGTCCCACAAGGGCGGGAAGTTCTGGAAACACCATATATTTT

J: TRBJ1-1
size: .
D: TRBD1
V: TRBV28
CDR3: CASSLGAGGEAFF
DNA: TGTGCCAGCAGTTTAGGGGCAGGGGGTGAAGCTTTCTTT

J: TRBJ2-1
size: once
D: .
V: TRBV11-2
CDR3: CASSFLIRGLSEQFF
DNA: TGTGCCAGCAGCTTTCTAATTAGAGGATTGTCTGAGCAGTTCTTC